The rows below give T cell receptor beta chains drawn from one sample of a study of beta chain features in type 1 diabetes. Generated by immunoSEQ multiplex PCR, the TCRdb table keeps only in-frame clones and is missing some. The data hold 400,000 to 500,000 clones, with approximately 15% observed a single time. The sample taken for sequencing was naive CD4+ T cells from blood. The receptors were sampled from a man aged 30 to 45 in good health. Each CDR3 is given without its conserved first and last residue. The order of the fields is J gene, V gene, CDR3 protein.

J: TRBJ2-4; V: TRBV23-1; CDR3: ASSQRVVWGIQY
J: TRBJ2-2; V: TRBV30; CDR3: AWSVLLTGELF
J: TRBJ2-1; V: TRBV9; CDR3: ASSIRTDYNEQF
J: TRBJ1-2; V: TRBV4-3; CDR3: ASSQDRGQLIYGYT
J: TRBJ1-5; V: TRBV6-1; CDR3: ATTHDYSNQPQH
J: TRBJ2-3; V: TRBV7-9; CDR3: ASSLDGDTQY
J: TRBJ2-1; V: TRBV19; CDR3: ASSKTGTSTYNEQF
J: TRBJ2-3; V: TRBV4-1; CDR3: ASSQASSGRARDTQY
J: TRBJ1-1; V: TRBV7-2; CDR3: ASSLEWVDTEAF
J: TRBJ1-1; V: TRBV9; CDR3: ASSPRWGDTEAF
J: TRBJ2-2; V: TRBV30; CDR3: AWDGGHNTGELF
J: TRBJ1-4; V: TRBV10-3; CDR3: AISGTGTNEKLF
J: TRBJ1-1; V: TRBV19; CDR3: ASSGARVPEAF
J: TRBJ2-5; V: TRBV4-3; CDR3: ASSLFGGGGSQETQY
J: TRBJ2-3; V: TRBV4-1; CDR3: ASSPLDSGTTDTQY
J: TRBJ1-2; V: TRBV30; CDR3: AWSVFRQTLDGYGYT
J: TRBJ2-3; V: TRBV4-1; CDR3: ASSQSGGRAGPGDTQY